The sequence of this T cell receptor (beta chain) was determined in a study of Siglec-9 on CD8 T cells in melanoma. The method was immunoSEQ multiplex PCR; TCRdb's version includes in-frame clones alone and lacks a portion of them. The sample holds about 30,000 clones; 80% are singletons and the top ten take approximately 5.4%. General observations from the study: In melanoma tumors, a Siglec-9-marked effector memory CD8+ subset reportedly appeared to accumulate.

This clone was observed a handful of times. Antigen: not known. Looked up from germline, CDR1 is MNHEY and CDR2 is SMNVEV (reference sequence). This CDR3 comprises 12 residues. V lost 8 bases and J lost 6, with 13 bases in between. The rearrangement links TRBV27 to TRBJ1-1; tentatively, D is TRBD1 (5 bases). The receptor was isolated from a human donor in good health. The specimen sequenced was Siglec-9- CD8+ T cells sorted from blood. As DNA, the CDR3 is TGTGCCAGCTATCAGGGTGGGTCTGAAGCTTTCTTT. Amino acid sequence: CASYQGGSEAFF.